This entry is about one T cell receptor beta chain. The antigen is undetermined. The record originates from a study of beta chain features in type 1 diabetes. The junction had 3 bases not matched to a gene; V was cut back by 4 bases and J by 6 bases. Germline V lookup: CDR1 SGHRS, CDR2 YFSETQ. The CDR3 consists of 13 residues. Findings and caveats of the study: The study found moderately but significantly shorter TCRB CDR3s in all four CD4+ subsets of Type 1 diabetes patients.

Donors underwent one heparinised blood draw, 95 to 150 mL on average. TCRB transcripts that were expressed got sequenced, as all of the isolated RNA had been reverse transcribed. The method was immunoSEQ multiplex PCR; TCRdb's version includes in-frame clones alone and lacks a portion of them. The sample gives under 300,000 clones, 9.5% to 13% of which show up once; about 0.018% is in the top ten. The V and J genes are TRBV5-1 and TRBJ2-1; 8 bases line up with TRBD1. The TCR sequence derives from a man aged 25-40 years with type 1 diabetes. The sequenced sample was naive CD4+ T cells from blood. The CDR3 coding sequence is TGCGCCAGCAGCAGGGACAGGTCCAATGAGCAGTTCTTC. As protein: CASSRDRSNEQFF.